Presented here are 9 T cell receptor beta chains from one specimen sequenced in a study of cytomegalovirus exposure and HLA in healthy donors. The PCR made use of 60 Vbeta and 13 Jbeta primers. Some clones are missing from TCRdb's copy, which holds only in-frame ones; the method was immunoSEQ multiplex PCR. The sample lists some 70,000 clones, around 81% occurring once. Sequenced material: PBMCs. The receptor set was obtained from a man aged 45-60 years in good health and CMV-seronegative.

The chain recombines TRBV6-4 with TRBJ2-1, with D possibly TRBD2 on 5 matching bases. CDR1 is MRHNA and CDR2 is SNTAGT in the germline V gene. V gave up 0 bases and J gave up 0 bases, with 9 bases separating them. This CDR3 region has 16 residues. The CDR3 region is CASSDSERGSYNEQFF. For the CDR3, the DNA is TGTGCCAGCAGTGACTCCGAACGGGGCTCCTACAATGAGCAGTTCTTC.

The V call is TRBV7-5, the J call TRBJ1-1; TRBD1, the table's D call, was not compared with the DNA. TRBV7-5 corresponds to a pseudogene. CDR3 size: 15 residues. In nucleotides, the CDR3 is TGTGCCAGAAGCTTTAGTGGCCACAGGGCGGCTGAAGCTTTCTTT. Encoded protein: CARSFSGHRAAEAFF.

This clone has only one observation. This chain joins TRBV9 and TRBJ1-4; 8 bases map to TRBD1. After removal of 4 bases from V and 4 bases from J, the junction contained 9 bases not matched to a gene. The germline V gene encodes CDR1 SGDLS and CDR2 YYNGEE. This CDR3 region has 16 residues. The CDR3 here is CASSFSSDRVNEKLFF. The CDR3 coding sequence is TGTGCCAGCAGCTTCAGCTCGGACAGGGTTAATGAAAAACTGTTTTTT.

V gene TRBV19 combines with J gene TRBJ1-1; 8 nucleotides align to TRBD1. The germline gives CDR1 LNHDA, CDR2 SQIVND (reference sequence). There are 14 residues in the CDR3. Trimming at V came to 9 bases and at J to 5 bases, leaving 11 bases not matched to a gene. CDR3 protein: CASSVLGDRTEAFF. In nucleotides, the CDR3 is TGTGCCAGCTCAGTATTGGGGGACAGGACTGAAGCTTTCTTT.

The chain has TRBV20-1 and TRBJ1-1; no reliable D call. The germline gives CDR1 DFQATT, CDR2 SNEGSKA (reference sequence). The CDR3 consists of 11 residues. V was cut by 6 bases and J by 2 bases, with 7 bases left in between. The CDR3 DNA follows: TGCAGTGCGGCACCCAACACTGAAGCTTTCTTT. It codes for CSAAPNTEAFF.

The DNA for the CDR3 is TGCGCCAGCAGCCCCGTTAGCGGGGGGGCCGCAGATACGCAGTATTTT. This translates into CASSPVSGGAADTQYF. The V gene is TRBV5-1, the J gene TRBJ2-3, with TRBD2 identical over 11 bases. The ends lost 4 bases at V and 4 bases at J; junction bases unmatched: 8. The length of the CDR3 is 16 residues. CDR1 SGHRS and CDR2 YFSETQ come from the germline V gene.

The CDR3 nucleotides are TGTGCCAGCAGCTTAGGTAACCGGAGGACAGCAAACTATGGCTACACCTTC. It specifies CASSLGNRRTANYGYTF. J is TRBJ1-2 and V is TRBV13; D possibly corresponds to TRBD1 (6 bases). The CDR3 extends over 17 amino acids. Germline lookup yields CDR1 PRHDT and CDR2 FYEKMQ (reference sequence). The ends were cut back, 0 bases at V and 2 bases at J, with 16 bases in the middle.

The chain couples TRBV19 to TRBJ1-5; weak D call: TRBD1 (5 bases). V was clipped by 6 bases and J by 0 bases, with 9 bases between them. In germline, CDR1 is LNHDA, CDR2 SQIVND (reference sequence). This CDR3 contains 14 residues. CDR3 region: CASRTANSNQPQHF. CDR3 DNA sequence: TGTGCCAGTAGGACAGCTAATAGCAATCAGCCCCAGCATTTT.

The genes are TRBV30 and TRBJ2-2, with 9 bases aligning to TRBD2. The CDR3 covers 16 residues. With 3 bases clipped from V and 0 bases from J, the junction kept 5 bases outside the gene matches. Germline V CDR1 and CDR2: GTSNPN, SVGIG (reference sequence). CDR3 residues: CAWRAGGFANTGELFF. For the CDR3, the DNA is TGTGCCTGGAGGGCGGGAGGGTTCGCGAACACCGGGGAGCTGTTTTTT.